The 32 T cell receptor beta chains below all came from one sample that was sequenced in a study of T cell responses to AZD1222 COVID-19 vaccine. Measured with immunoSEQ multiplex PCR; TCRdb has only the in-frame clones, and not every one. The table records about 110,000 clones, around nine tenths of them present only once. This material consisted of peripheral blood, taken on day 0 of AZD1222 vaccination. The receptors come from an adult in good health.

CDR3 amino acids: CASSQETGGRYEQYF. Written as DNA, the CDR3 is TGTGCCAGCAGTCAAGAGACAGGGGGTAGATACGAGCAGTACTTC. The chain employs TRBV27 and TRBJ2-7, with 9 bases lining up with TRBD1. Trimming removed 5 bases from V and 4 bases from J; junction bases left unmatched: 9. This CDR3 has 15 amino acids. Germline loops: CDR1 MNHEY, CDR2 SMNVEV (reference sequence).

As concerns this clone: At the DNA level, this CDR3 is encoded by other sequences in the same sample as well. J is TRBJ1-2 and V is TRBV28; a weak D match, TRBD1 (6 bases). This CDR3 region has 12 residues. Germline V gene lookup returns CDR1 MDHEN and CDR2 SYDVKM. The ends were cut back, 5 bases at V and 5 bases at J, with 9 bases in the middle. CDR3 nucleotide sequence: TGTGCCAGCAGTCTAGGGGGTTATGGCTACACCTTC. Its protein product is CASSLGGYGYTF.

The chain employs TRBV19 and TRBJ1-1; TRBD1 agrees at 7 bases. Germline V CDR1 and CDR2: LNHDA, SQIVND (reference sequence). The length of the CDR3 is 14 residues. The trim removed 7 bases at V and 1 base at J, leaving 6 bases unmatched. The DNA of the CDR3 is TGTGCCAGTAACCCGGGACAGCCGAACACTGAAGCTTTCTTT. Protein: CASNPGQPNTEAFF.

The V call is TRBV27, the J call TRBJ1-5; the match to TRBD1 covers 9 bases. The germline V gene encodes CDR1 MNHEY and CDR2 SMNVEV (reference sequence). Germline trimming cut 6 bases from V and 3 bases from J; bases unmatched to any gene: 9. The CDR3 totals 16 residues. The CDR3 DNA follows: TGTGCCAGCAGGCCTACCGGGACAGGGTACAATCAGCCCCAGCATTTT. It translates to CASRPTGTGYNQPQHF.

This clone occurred once. The V and J genes are TRBV6-5 and TRBJ1-3; no clear D gene. V gave up 6 bases and J gave up 0 bases, with 12 bases separating them. Germline CDR1 and CDR2: MNHEY and SVGAGI. The CDR3 totals 15 residues. DNA for the CDR3: TGTGCCAGCAGATTTAATCAGTACTCTGGAAACACCATATATTTT. It codes for CASRFNQYSGNTIYF.

The chain uses TRBV6-5 and TRBJ1-2, with TRBD1 as a possible D gene (5 bases). Trimming took 5 bases from V and 8 from J, leaving 15 bases between them. The CDR3 loop spans 13 amino acids. CDR1 is MNHEY and CDR2 is SVGAGI in the germline V gene. The DNA for the CDR3 is TGTGCCAGCAGTATACTCCCGGGGGACGGCTACACCTTC. This gives the protein CASSILPGDGYTF.

The gene calls are TRBV19 and TRBJ1-2; a possible D gene is TRBD1 (6 bases). This CDR3 has 18 residues. The V end lost 5 bases, the J end lost 0 bases, and 22 bases lay between the germline ends. Per germline, CDR1 LNHDA and CDR2 SQIVND (reference sequence). The CDR3, as DNA: TGTGCCAGTAGTGTCCGTCTAGGGACACGCAAGTCTAACTATGGCTACACCTTC. Its protein is CASSVRLGTRKSNYGYTF. The entire variable domain, with the rest obtained from reference TRBV19 and TRBJ1-2, is as follows: DGGITQSPKYLFRKEGQNVTLSCEQNLNHDAMYWYRQDPGQGLRLIYYSQIVNDFQKGDIAEGYSVSREKKESFPLTVTSAQKNPTAFYLCASSVRLGTRKSNYGYTFGSGTRLTVV.

As for this clone: Other DNA variants within this sample encode the same CDR3. This sequence joins TRBV11-3 and TRBJ2-6; D gene ambiguous. Trimming cost V 5 bases and J 2 bases, with 10 bases left between them. This CDR3 spans 15 amino acids. Looked up from germline, CDR1 is SGHNT and CDR2 is YENEEA. DNA for the CDR3: TGTGCCAGCAGCCCCCGTGGGGCTGGGGCCAACGTCCTGACTTTC. Translating gives CASSPRGAGANVLTF.

A single count supports this clone. The gene calls are TRBV19 and TRBJ2-7; D may be TRBD1 (6 bases). Per germline, CDR1 LNHDA and CDR2 SQIVND (reference sequence). The CDR3 consists of 14 residues. Trimming left V 6 bases short and J 2 bases short, with 14 bases between. Here the CDR3 reads CASSPGHVPYEQYF. In DNA, the CDR3 is TGTGCCAGTAGCCCGGGACACGTACCCTACGAGCAGTACTTC.

This clone was found a few times. The chain has TRBV10-3 and TRBJ1-6, with a tentative D call TRBD1 (5 bases). The CDR3 extends over 16 amino acids. The germline V and J ends were trimmed by 4 bases and 8 bases, with 18 bases remaining between them. From germline, CDR1 is ENHRY and CDR2 SYGVKD. CDR3 sequence reads: CAISGRKGGGDSPLHF. The CDR3 coding sequence is TGTGCCATCAGTGGCCGAAAGGGCGGGGGAGATTCACCCCTCCACTTT.

V and J are TRBV7-2 and TRBJ1-1; the D gene is possibly TRBD1 (6 bases). The CDR3 spans 15 residues. The germline V and J ends were trimmed by 3 bases and 6 bases, with 17 bases remaining between them. The germline V gene has CDR1 SGHTA and CDR2 FQGNSA. For the CDR3, the DNA is TGTGCCAGCAGCTTGCCTCAGGGGAGGGTGGCTGAAGCTTTCTTT. It codes for CASSLPQGRVAEAFF.

This clone was counted once. The genes are TRBV5-4 and TRBJ1-3, with 7 bases fitting TRBD1. The CDR3 runs 16 residues. The germline gives CDR1 SGHNT, CDR2 YYREEE (reference sequence). The junction had 3 bases not matched to a gene; V was cut back by 0 bases and J by 0 bases. The CDR3 DNA reads TGTGCCAGCAGCTTGGGCGGGACAGACTCTGGAAACACCATATATTTT. It specifies CASSLGGTDSGNTIYF.

This clone came up once. V and J are TRBV5-6 and TRBJ2-1, with D perhaps given as TRBD1 or TRBD2 (5 bases each). Trimming shortened V by 0 bases and J by 8 bases, and 6 bases separated the two germline ends. There are 12 residues in the CDR3. Looked up from germline, CDR1 is SGHDT and CDR2 is YYEEEE. CDR3 amino acids: CASSLGGDEQFF. The CDR3 region has the DNA TGTGCCAGCAGCTTGGGAGGGGATGAGCAGTTCTTC.

The CDR3 protein is CASRPGLPSYEQYF. CDR3 sequence (DNA): TGCGCCAGCAGACCGGGACTTCCATCCTACGAGCAGTACTTC. The V and J genes are TRBV4-1 and TRBJ2-7, with D perhaps TRBD2 (6 bases). Germline CDR1 is MGHRA and CDR2 is YSYEKL. Trimming cost V 6 bases and J 1 base, with 13 bases left between them. CDR3 length: 14 residues.

This clone was counted a few times. The junction differs from germline at one of its ends, possibly a read error. This chain joins TRBV13 and TRBJ2-3; the match to TRBD2 covers 7 bases. The CDR3 spans 17 residues. Germline V gene sequence: CDR1 PRHDT, CDR2 FYEKMQ (reference sequence). The CDR3 sequence: CASSPRERGSYTDTQCF. CDR3 in DNA: TGTGCCAGCAGCCCCCGAGAGCGGGGATCCTACACAGATACGCAGTGTTTT. Together with reference TRBV13 and TRBJ2-3, the CDR3 gives the full variable domain: AAGVIQSPRHLIKEKRETATLKCYPIPRHDTVYWYQQGPGQDPQFLISFYEKMQSDKGSIPDRFSAQQFSDYHSELNMSSLELGDSALYFCASSPRERGSYTDTQCFGPGTRLTVL.

The chain is built from TRBV6-5 and TRBJ1-4; D is unresolved. The CDR3 spans 13 residues. V was pared by 6 bases and J by 3 bases, with 8 bases between. CDR1 and CDR2 (germline): MNHEY, SVGAGI. In DNA form, the CDR3 reads TGTGCCAGCAGGAGGTGGGCTAATGAAAAACTGTTTTTT. Translating it yields CASRRWANEKLFF.

This chain links TRBV7-9 with TRBJ2-3, with unresolved D. From germline, CDR1 is SEHNR and CDR2 FQNEAQ (reference sequence). V dropped 6 bases and J dropped 6 bases, with 10 bases sitting between them. CDR3 length equals 12 residues. CDR3 amino acids: CASRDRSDTQYF. For the CDR3, the DNA is TGTGCCAGCAGAGATAGGTCGGATACGCAGTATTTT.

J is TRBJ1-2 and V is TRBV9; D is uncertain. The CDR3 consists of 14 residues. The germline V and J ends were trimmed by 4 bases and 4 bases, with 14 bases remaining between them. Germline CDR1 SGDLS, CDR2 YYNGEE. The CDR3 nucleotides read TGTGCCAGCAGCCCAGCTGGGGAGGGCTATGGCTACACCTTC. This codes for CASSPAGEGYGYTF.

The chain couples TRBV9 to TRBJ2-3; D is uncertain. This CDR3 contains 12 residues. V lost 0 bases, J lost 6 bases, and 5 bases lay in between. Per the germline V gene, CDR1 is SGDLS and CDR2 is YYNGEE. The CDR3 DNA follows: TGTGCCAGCAGCGTAGCACCGGATACGCAGTATTTT. It translates to CASSVAPDTQYF. The full variable domain, completed using reference TRBV9 and TRBJ2-3, is DSGVTQTPKHLITATGQRVTLRCSPRSGDLSVYWYQQSLDQGLQFLIQYYNGEERAKGNILERFSAQQFPDLHSELNLSSLELGDSALYFCASSVAPDTQYFGPGTRLTVL.

The chain combines TRBV7-9 with TRBJ2-7; no clear D. Trimming cost V 5 bases and J 4 bases, with 9 bases left between them. Germline V lookup: CDR1 SEHNR, CDR2 FQNEAQ (reference sequence). CDR3 length: 12 residues. Written as DNA, the CDR3 is TGTGCCAGCAGCCGCGAGCCTTACGAGCAGTACTTC. This gives the protein CASSREPYEQYF.

This sequence joins TRBV5-1 and TRBJ2-2; 12 bases line up with TRBD1. Germline V lookup: CDR1 SGHRS, CDR2 YFSETQ. With V trimmed by 4 bases and J by 7 bases, 5 bases remained unmatched. The CDR3 length is 15 residues. In nucleotides, the CDR3 is TGCGCCAGCAGCCCCGGGACAGGGGGCGGCGGGGAGCTGTTTTTT. Its protein is CASSPGTGGGGELFF.

The V gene is TRBV11-2, the J gene TRBJ2-1; 11 bases fit TRBD2. The CDR3 contains 15 residues. Germline V gene data show CDR1 as SGHAT and CDR2 as FQNNGV. V was clipped by 3 bases and J by 6 bases; unmatched bases: 4. The CDR3 protein is CASSFGGTSGNEQFF. In nucleotides, the CDR3 is TGTGCCAGCAGCTTCGGGGGGACTAGCGGCAATGAGCAGTTCTTC.

CDR3 in amino acids: CASSLRYYGYTF. The CDR3 nucleotides read TGTGCCAGCAGCTTGAGGTACTATGGCTACACCTTC. This rearrangement joins TRBV5-5 to TRBJ1-2; D is undetermined. The germline gives CDR1 SGHKS, CDR2 YYEKEE (reference sequence). This CDR3 has 12 amino acids. Deletions cut 1 base from V and 3 bases from J, with 4 bases between.

This chain joins TRBV5-6 and TRBJ1-2; D not certain. The CDR3 spans 13 residues. Germline V gene data show CDR1 as SGHDT and CDR2 as YYEEEE. The V end lost 3 bases, the J end lost 4 bases, and 10 bases lay between the germline ends. The CDR3 protein is CASSSALSYGYTF. As DNA, the CDR3 is TGTGCCAGCAGCTCGGCCCTCTCCTATGGCTACACCTTC.

The V call is TRBV19, the J call TRBJ1-1, with D unresolved. Germline CDR1 and CDR2: LNHDA and SQIVND (reference sequence). Trimming stripped 5 bases from V and 2 bases from J, with 15 bases between. The CDR3 is 15 amino acids. In DNA, the CDR3 is TGTGCCAGTAGTGCGTACAGCGACCTTAACACTGAAGCTTTCTTT. Translated: CASSAYSDLNTEAFF. The variable domain in full, completed from reference TRBV19 and TRBJ1-1, reads DGGITQSPKYLFRKEGQNVTLSCEQNLNHDAMYWYRQDPGQGLRLIYYSQIVNDFQKGDIAEGYSVSREKKESFPLTVTSAQKNPTAFYLCASSAYSDLNTEAFFGQGTRLTVV.

In regard to this clone: Other DNA sequences from this sample encode an identical CDR3 as well. The chain uses TRBV5-1 and TRBJ1-6; possibly TRBD1 for D (6 bases). V shed 0 bases and J shed 7 bases, with 11 bases lying between them. CDR1 and CDR2 from the germline V gene are SGHRS and YFSETQ. This CDR3 spans 15 amino acids. Here the CDR3 DNA reads TGCGCCAGCAGCTTGGAGGGGACAAGCAATTCACCCCTCCACTTT. Protein product: CASSLEGTSNSPLHF.

The chain joins TRBV3-1 (or the pseudogene TRBV3-2) to TRBJ2-7, with 7 bases fitting TRBD1. Germline CDR1 LGHDT, CDR2 YNNKEL (reference sequence). With V trimmed by 2 bases and J by 5 bases, 3 bases remained unmatched. The CDR3 sequence is 13 residues long. Written as DNA, the CDR3 is TGTGCCAGCAGCCAAACCAGGGGGAACGAGCAGTACTTC. Residues: CASSQTRGNEQYF.

The rearrangement joins TRBV18 to TRBJ1-1; TRBD1 matches 11 bases. J gave up 4 bases and V 3 bases, and 7 bases lay outside the gene matches. The germline gives CDR1 KGHSH, CDR2 LQKENI. This CDR3 region has 16 residues. The CDR3 region is CASSPKDRGLGTEAFF. For the CDR3, the DNA is TGTGCCAGCTCACCGAAGGACAGGGGGCTTGGCACTGAAGCTTTCTTT.

The chain links TRBV7-9 to TRBJ2-5, with D possibly being TRBD2 (7 bases). Trimming removed 6 bases from V and 2 bases from J, with 13 bases in between. CDR3 size: 14 residues. The germline CDR1 and CDR2 sequences are SEHNR and FQNEAQ (reference sequence). CDR3 coding DNA: TGTGCCAGCAGTAAGGGGGGGAGTCAAGAGACCCAGTACTTC. Translated, it gives CASSKGGSQETQYF.

The chain is built from TRBV6-5 and TRBJ2-3; D might be TRBD2 (6 bases). This CDR3 has 13 residues. The germline V gene has CDR1 MNHEY and CDR2 SVGAGI. V shed 7 bases and J shed 4 bases, with 12 bases lying between them. The CDR3 DNA reads as TGTGCCAGCAAATCAGGGAGGTCAGATACGCAGTATTTT. This translates into CASKSGRSDTQYF.

The V call is TRBV7-2, the J call TRBJ2-5, with D possibly TRBD2 on 6 matching bases. Deletions cut 5 bases from V and 5 bases from J, with 18 bases between. The CDR3 loop spans 15 amino acids. The germline V gene has CDR1 SGHTA and CDR2 FQGNSA. The CDR3 loop reads CASSAWDSPRETQYF. The DNA of the CDR3 is TGTGCCAGCAGCGCCTGGGACTCACCGCGGGAGACCCAGTACTTC.

The chain is built from TRBV18 and TRBJ1-4; no definite D call. Trimming left V 1 base short and J 0 bases short, with 9 bases between. Germline V gene lookup returns CDR1 KGHSH and CDR2 LQKENI. This CDR3 region has 16 residues. CDR3 residues: CASSPRQAATNEKLFF. CDR3 coding DNA: TGTGCCAGCTCACCACGCCAAGCCGCAACTAATGAAAAACTGTTTTTT.